The TCR beta chain under discussion was sequenced for a study of T cell responses to AZD1222 COVID-19 vaccine. Study-level points and caveats: With dominance at 160-218 and 743-854, vaccine-associated CD4 TCRs spanned spike. The peak T cell response came first, and repertoires were sampled only after it. Nearly half of spike-specific TCRs reportedly go after variant regions that carry no mutations.

TCRdb keeps only in-frame clones here, not all; method: immunoSEQ multiplex PCR. In the table there are 140,000 to 150,000 clones, 80% to 95% of which are singletons. Comments on this clone: Its target is not known.

Trimming took off 4 bases at V and 5 bases at J, with 15 bases between the two ends. Germline V lookup: CDR1 SGHAT, CDR2 FQNNGV. The CDR3 loop spans 14 amino acids. Second-dose recipients at about 4 or about 12 weeks were treated as one pooled group. The sample was peripheral blood, taken 28 days after the second AZD1222 dose. This TCR came from an adult who received the AZD1222 COVID-19 vaccine. The rearrangement joins TRBV11-2 to TRBJ2-7; maybe TRBD2 (6 bases). DNA for the CDR3: TGTGCCAGCAGCTCGGGACTCCATCGGGACGAGCAGTACTTC. Protein sequence: CASSSGLHRDEQYF.